The next 21 T cell receptor beta chains were all read from a single sample in a study of cytomegalovirus exposure and HLA in healthy donors (dated by TCRdb to about 2017). To prepare the library, the immunoSEQ multiplex PCR assay was applied. A mixture of 60 forward primers for TCR Vbeta segments and 13 reverse primers for TCR Jbeta segments was used in the multiplex PCR. Entries here come from immuneACCESS through TCRdb and include only in-frame sequences with V and J called. Some clones fail to appear in such tables; in the studies checked, an unresolved V gene covers under half of the shortfall, and the cause of the remainder is unknown. The sample table lists fewer than 250,000 clones, about 85% of them with a count of one. The top ten clonotypes cover about a tenth of the sample. Input material: PBMCs. The receptor set was obtained from a woman aged 50 to 60 in good health and CMV-seropositive.

For the CDR3, the DNA is TGTGCCAGCAGCTTAGCGGGGGGTGTCACCGGGGAGCTGTTTTTT. Protein product: CASSLAGGVTGELFF. The chain couples TRBV5-5 to TRBJ2-2; 9 positions agree with TRBD2. The ends lost 2 bases at V and 4 bases at J; junction bases unmatched: 3. Germline CDR1 and CDR2: SGHKS and YYEKEE (reference sequence). CDR3 size: 15 residues.

J is TRBJ2-7 and V is TRBV4-1, with D possibly TRBD1 on 6 matching bases. V was trimmed by 8 bases and J by 4 bases, leaving 15 bases between them. The CDR3 runs to 13 residues. The germline V gene encodes CDR1 MGHRA and CDR2 YSYEKL. The CDR3, as DNA: TGCGCCAGCGGTAAGGACAGCGGATACGAGCAGTACTTC. Its protein is CASGKDSGYEQYF.

The rearrangement uses TRBV5-1 and TRBJ1-2, with a tentative D call TRBD1 (5 bases). The germline CDR1 and CDR2 sequences are SGHRS and YFSETQ. This CDR3 contains 13 residues. Trimming pared 0 bases from V and 7 bases from J, leaving 10 bases between. The CDR3 nucleotides are TGCGCCAGCAGCTTGGTAATAGGGGTTGGCTACACCTTC. The encoded protein is CASSLVIGVGYTF.

Written as DNA, the CDR3 is TGTGCCAGCAGTTTTCGGAGGGAGAACACTGAAGCTTTCTTT. This codes for CASSFRRENTEAFF. The chain links TRBV28 to TRBJ1-1; D not certain. V lost 3 bases and J lost 1, with 9 bases in between. The length of the CDR3 is 14 residues. Germline V gives CDR1 MDHEN, CDR2 SYDVKM.

The chain links TRBV5-5 to TRBJ1-5; D gene ambiguous. Germline assignment: CDR1 SGHKS and CDR2 YYEKEE (reference sequence). Trimming cost V 1 base and J 4 bases, with 12 bases left between them. The CDR3 spans 15 residues. The CDR3 bases are TGTGCCAGCAGCTTGAGCGGACGGATAAATCAGCCCCAGCATTTT. Its protein is CASSLSGRINQPQHF. Full variable domain (rest looked up from reference TRBV5-5 and TRBJ1-5): DAGVTQSPTHLIKTRGQQVTLRCSPISGHKSVSWYQQVLGQGPQFIFQYYEKEERGRGNFPDRFSARQFPNYSSELNVNALLLGDSALYLCASSLSGRINQPQHFGDGTRLSIL.

This chain connects TRBV5-1 to TRBJ2-7, with 9 bases identical to TRBD2. Germline loops: CDR1 SGHRS, CDR2 YFSETQ. Losses at the gene ends were 4 bases for V and 5 bases for J; bases not matched to a gene: 10. The CDR3 contains 15 residues. In DNA form, the CDR3 reads TGCGCCAGCAGCATGTACTCCGGGACTAGCAACGAGCAGTACTTC. Protein sequence: CASSMYSGTSNEQYF.

The chain joins TRBV30 to TRBJ1-1, with a possible D match to TRBD1 (5 bases). Germline CDR1 GTSNPN, CDR2 SVGIG (reference sequence). The CDR3 sequence is 17 residues long. The V and J ends lost 3 bases and 1 base respectively, with 21 bases between them. The CDR3, as DNA: TGTGCCTGGAGAGGAGGGACCGTTATATACTCGAACACTGAAGCTTTCTTT. The encoded protein is CAWRGGTVIYSNTEAFF.

The rearrangement uses TRBV15 and TRBJ1-1, with D possibly matching TRBD1 (5 bases). The CDR3 totals 15 residues. Trimming cost V 6 bases and J 2 bases, with 16 bases left between them. Germline CDR1 is LNHNV and CDR2 is YYDKDF (reference sequence). CDR3 loop: CATRQSGGENTEAFF. CDR3 sequence (DNA): TGTGCCACCAGGCAGTCGGGGGGGGAAAACACTGAAGCTTTCTTT.

This clone came up once. The gene calls are TRBV4-1 and TRBJ1-5, with D perhaps matching TRBD1 (5 bases). This CDR3 contains 15 residues. Deletions cut 0 bases from V and 6 bases from J, with 12 bases between. CDR1 is MGHRA, CDR2 YSYEKL, per germline. CDR3 DNA sequence: TGCGCCAGCAGCCAAGAAGGGGACTTGAGTCAGCCCCAGCATTTT. As protein: CASSQEGDLSQPQHF.

This chain connects TRBV4-1 to TRBJ2-2; 13 positions match TRBD2. The trim removed 3 bases at V and 7 bases at J, leaving 8 bases unmatched. This CDR3 comprises 17 residues. The germline CDR1 and CDR2 sequences are MGHRA and YSYEKL. The CDR3 reads CASSHQLAGGRNGELFF. The CDR3, as DNA: TGCGCCAGCAGCCACCAACTAGCGGGGGGGCGCAACGGGGAGCTGTTTTTT.

The chain recombines TRBV5-5 with TRBJ2-2; 7 positions agree with TRBD1. Trimming removed 1 base from V and 1 base from J; junction bases left unmatched: 4. The CDR3 is 16 amino acids. Looked up from germline, CDR1 is SGHKS and CDR2 is YYEKEE (reference sequence). The CDR3 region is CASSLTRTGNTGELFF. The CDR3, as DNA: TGTGCCAGCAGCTTGACAAGGACAGGGAACACCGGGGAGCTGTTTTTT.

The J gene is TRBJ1-1, the V gene TRBV6-5, with D unresolved. Germline CDR1 and CDR2: MNHEY and SVGAGI. This CDR3 spans 15 amino acids. Trimming removed 5 bases at V and 0 bases at J, with 13 bases between. In nucleotides, the CDR3 is TGTGCCAGCAGTATGTCAGGAAAAATGAACACTGAAGCTTTCTTT. It yields the protein CASSMSGKMNTEAFF.

The CDR3 DNA reads as TGTGCCAGCAGTTCCCCGGATTCTTCAGACTTGAACACTGAAGCTTTCTTT. Protein product: CASSSPDSSDLNTEAFF. The genes are TRBV7-9 and TRBJ1-1; D not certain. Trimming cost V 6 bases and J 0 bases, with 20 bases left between them. The CDR3 loop spans 17 amino acids. CDR1 is SEHNR and CDR2 is FQNEAQ in the germline V gene (reference sequence).

J is TRBJ1-3 and V is TRBV10-3; D is unresolved. This CDR3 has 13 residues. Germline CDR1 ENHRY, CDR2 SYGVKD. V was cut by 0 bases and J by 6 bases, with 6 bases left in between. The CDR3 bases are TGTGCCATCAGTGAGTCAATCCAAAACACCATATATTTT. It encodes CAISESIQNTIYF.

The chain is built from TRBV5-1 and TRBJ2-2, with D possibly being TRBD2 (5 bases). The CDR3 has 15 amino acids. Trimming removed 0 bases from V and 1 base from J, with 7 bases in between. Germline CDR1 reads SGHRS; CDR2 reads YFSETQ. The CDR3 DNA sequence: TGCGCCAGCAGCTTGGAGGCGGGGAACACCGGGGAGCTGTTTTTT. This sequence encodes CASSLEAGNTGELFF.

The chain employs TRBV7-9 and TRBJ2-1, with a tentative D call TRBD1 (5 bases). CDR3 length equals 15 residues. V lost 2 bases to trimming and J lost 7 bases, with 15 bases between them. Per the germline V gene, CDR1 is SEHNR and CDR2 is FQNEAQ (reference sequence). DNA of the CDR3: TGTGCCAGCAGCTTACAGGGTGTAAGTAAAAATGAGCAGTTCTTC. Translation gives CASSLQGVSKNEQFF.

The chain employs TRBV18 and TRBJ2-5; TRBD1 aligns across 11 bases. This CDR3 is built from 18 residues. The germline V gene has CDR1 KGHSH and CDR2 LQKENI. The J segment lost 4 bases and the V segment lost 4 bases, leaving 14 bases of the junction unmatched. CDR3 sequence (DNA): TGTGCCAGCTCACACAGTCCGCCGGGACAGGGGGGAGGAGAGACCCAGTACTTC. Translated: CASSHSPPGQGGGETQYF.

The chain combines TRBV10-3 with TRBJ2-3; 11 nucleotides align to TRBD2. Losses at the gene ends were 7 bases for V and 1 base for J; bases not matched to a gene: 4. Germline values: CDR1 ENHRY, CDR2 SYGVKD. The CDR3 runs to 15 residues. For the CDR3, the DNA is TGTGCCATCAACCCGACTAGCGGGGGCACAGATACGCAGTATTTT. This gives the protein CAINPTSGGTDTQYF.

The genes are TRBV19 and TRBJ1-1; D is uncertain. V lost 3 bases and J lost 1, with 12 bases in between. This CDR3 has 15 amino acids. Germline loops: CDR1 LNHDA, CDR2 SQIVND (reference sequence). In nucleotides, the CDR3 is TGTGCCAGTAGTATCGTGGAGGCGGGGAACACTGAAGCTTTCTTT. Amino acids: CASSIVEAGNTEAFF.

This chain links TRBV29-1 with TRBJ2-5; D is undetermined. The germline V gene has CDR1 SQVTM and CDR2 ANQGSEA. The CDR3 is 12 residues long. The V gene lost 6 bases and the J gene lost 1 base, with 9 bases spanning the gap. In nucleotides, the CDR3 is TGCAGCGTGAATCAGGTCCAAGAGACCCAGTACTTC. Its protein is CSVNQVQETQYF.

This clone was found once. The chain recombines TRBV29-1 with TRBJ2-7; TRBD1 aligns across 12 bases. Germline CDR1 and CDR2: SQVTM and ANQGSEA. This CDR3 has 14 amino acids. J gave up 6 bases and V 0 bases, and 3 bases lay outside the gene matches. The CDR3: CSVEEGTGGREQYF. The CDR3 DNA follows: TGCAGCGTTGAAGAGGGGACAGGGGGCCGCGAGCAGTACTTC.